A single sample is the source of the 5 T cell receptor beta chains below, sequenced in a study of shared clonotypes between healthy human individuals. Assay: immunoSEQ multiplex PCR; the TCRdb copy retains only in-frame clones and omits some. The sample lists about 2 million clones, approximately 95% occurring once. In the naive CD8 group, cells lacked CD45RO and were positively selected for CCR7, so terminally differentiated effector memory CD45RA+ cells were left out. The specimen sequenced was naive CD8+ T cells sorted from blood. The origin of the receptors is a man aged 18-30 years in good health.

This chain links TRBV5-6 with TRBJ2-7, with 7 nucleotides matching TRBD1. Germline V lookup: CDR1 SGHDT, CDR2 YYEEEE. The CDR3 totals 14 residues. V lost 3 bases, J lost 6 bases, and 9 bases stayed unmatched. CDR3 coding DNA: TGTGCCAGCAGCTGGGGACAGTCCATTCCCGAGCAGTACTTC. Translating it yields CASSWGQSIPEQYF.

This clone has just one count. J is TRBJ2-1 and V is TRBV9; maybe TRBD1 (6 bases). The CDR3 sequence is 15 residues long. Germline CDR1 reads SGDLS; CDR2 reads YYNGEE. V lost 0 bases and J lost 6, with 13 bases in between. This chain's CDR3 is CASSVAQGGGNEQFF. The CDR3 DNA reads as TGTGCCAGCAGCGTAGCCCAAGGGGGTGGCAATGAGCAGTTCTTC.

The V and J genes are TRBV28 and TRBJ2-5, with 12 bases lining up with TRBD2. The germline V gene has CDR1 MDHEN and CDR2 SYDVKM. CDR3 length equals 14 residues. V lost 7 bases and J lost 7; bases outside the gene matches: 7. The DNA for the CDR3 is TGTGCCAGCACCCCTAGCGGGGGGGCAGGGACCCAGTACTTC. Translation: CASTPSGGAGTQYF.

The V call is TRBV5-1, the J call TRBJ2-2; D tentatively fits TRBD1 or TRBD2 (5 bases each). The V end was cut by 4 bases, the J end by 5 bases, with 18 bases between. CDR3 size: 16 residues. CDR1 and CDR2 (germline): SGHRS, YFSETQ. This CDR3 is CASSPGPGRETGELFF. The DNA of the CDR3 is TGCGCCAGCAGCCCAGGGCCAGGTCGGGAAACCGGGGAGCTGTTTTTT.

This clone occurred once. This chain uses TRBV7-8 with TRBJ1-3; 9 bases match TRBD1. The CDR3 is 14 residues long. Germline CDR1 and CDR2: SGHVS and FQNEAQ. J lost 8 bases, V lost 4 bases, and 6 bases had no gene match. The CDR3, as DNA: TGTGCCAGCAGCTCCGGGACAGGGTGGGACACCATATATTTT. Translated: CASSSGTGWDTIYF.